These T cell receptor beta chains were read from a single sample in a study of metastatic and nonmetastatic thyroid tumors. TCRdb re-analyzed the PCR reads using MiXCR. Of tens of thousands of clones in the sample, approximately 24% were seen once. The sequencing sample was made of blood. Every receptor here comes from a male donor with papillary thyroid cancer or a benign thyroid nodule (not recorded which). Some clones in this sample may be carry-over from other donors' samples. The conserved cysteine and the conserved F or W are not part of the CDR3 here.

V	J	CDR3
TRBV27	TRBJ2-7	ASSLSGTETYEQY
TRBV12-3/TRBV12-4	TRBJ2-1	ASFTERNEQF
TRBV25-1	TRBJ1-1	ASSPLRTSTEAF
TRBV4-1	TRBJ1-3	ASGGVGFLSGNTIY
TRBV20-1	TRBJ1-2	SARDRVGEAYGYI
TRBV10-3	TRBJ2-7	AGGEAGGIYEQY
TRBV27	TRBJ2-2	ASSLGGARRSSGELF
TRBV2	TRBJ2-7	ASSGDLGSRYEQY
TRBV6-1	TRBJ1-2	ASSESGGESEGYT
TRBV6-1	TRBJ2-1	ASSSPGQDYNEQF
TRBV11-3	TRBJ2-5	ASSTRTGMVGETQY
TRBV15	TRBJ2-7	ATSRDSTPGEQY
TRBV12-5	TRBJ2-1	ASGLAYNEQF
TRBV27	TRBJ2-3	ASSLYGDTQY
TRBV30	TRBJ2-6	ACSSQWRGQPWGANVLT
TRBV11-2	TRBJ2-7	ASTSIGTYEQY
TRBV12-3/TRBV12-4	TRBJ2-1	ASTSRGLLSYNEQF
TRBV27	TRBJ2-5	ASSLAVEGETQY
TRBV30	TRBJ1-1	APRSGVGCTEAF
TRBV4-1	TRBJ2-5	ASSHYGQETQY
TRBV25-1	TRBJ2-1	ASGTSGFEQF
TRBV28	TRBJ2-2	ASHKRSGRSGELF
TRBV2	TRBJ1-2	ASSPGQGVSGYT
TRBV7-9	TRBJ2-5	ASSPHLGAPETQY
TRBV5-6	TRBJ2-2	ASRTRQGGSTGELF
TRBV6-1	TRBJ1-1	ATHFLIARNRNTEAF
TRBV5-1	TRBJ2-3	ASSLGTSGRTDTQY